This T cell receptor (beta chain) was captured in a study of memory CD4+ T cells and cytomegalovirus serostatus. Study details: Of the healthy Belgian adults, several were CMV seropositive and about 24 seronegative. Regarding the study as a whole: Each of approximately 69 CMV-associated TCRbeta sequences occurred in one to five individuals.

CDR1 is SQVTM, CDR2 ANQGSEA, per germline. Trimming cost V 7 bases and J 2 bases, with 11 bases left between them. This CDR3 comprises 12 residues. Notes on this clone: The antigen is not known.

In the study's own analysis: Out-of-frame sequences were removed, leaving a few million distinct TCRbeta sequences. TCRdb keeps only in-frame clones here, not all; method: immunoSEQ multiplex PCR. From that table come the V and J calls and clone size; the DNA was used to work out D and trimming. Among 48,000 or so clones listed, roughly 78% were seen once. The sort gate was single viable CD3+CD4+CD8-CD45RO+ cells for memory CD4+ T cells. This clonotype originated in an adult in good health and CMV-seronegative. The V call is TRBV29-1, the J call TRBJ1-1; a possible D gene is TRBD1 (6 bases). Source material: memory CD4+ T cells from blood. CDR3 DNA sequence: TGCAGCGCCGGACAGAGAAACACTGAAGCTTTCTTT. As protein: CSAGQRNTEAFF.